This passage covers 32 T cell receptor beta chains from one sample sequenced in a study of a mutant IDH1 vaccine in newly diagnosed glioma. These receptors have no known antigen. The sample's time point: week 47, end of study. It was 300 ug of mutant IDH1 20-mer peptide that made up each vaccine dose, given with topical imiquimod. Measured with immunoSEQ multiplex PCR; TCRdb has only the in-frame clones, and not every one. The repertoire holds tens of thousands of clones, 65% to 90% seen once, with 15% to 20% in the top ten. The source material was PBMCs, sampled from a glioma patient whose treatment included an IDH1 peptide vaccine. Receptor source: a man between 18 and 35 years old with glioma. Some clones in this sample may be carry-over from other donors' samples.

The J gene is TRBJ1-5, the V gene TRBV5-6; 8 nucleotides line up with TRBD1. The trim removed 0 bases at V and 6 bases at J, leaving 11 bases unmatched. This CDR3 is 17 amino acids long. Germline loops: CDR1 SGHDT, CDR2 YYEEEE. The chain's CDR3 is CASSLARLDRESQPQHF. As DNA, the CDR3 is TGTGCCAGCAGCTTGGCCAGACTGGACAGGGAGAGTCAGCCCCAGCATTTT.

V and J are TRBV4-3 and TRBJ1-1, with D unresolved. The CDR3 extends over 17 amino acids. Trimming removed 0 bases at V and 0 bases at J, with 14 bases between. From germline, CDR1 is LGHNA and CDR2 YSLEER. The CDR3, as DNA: TGCGCCAGCAGCCAAGAGCCTGAGATGAGGATGAACACTGAAGCTTTCTTT. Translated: CASSQEPEMRMNTEAFF.

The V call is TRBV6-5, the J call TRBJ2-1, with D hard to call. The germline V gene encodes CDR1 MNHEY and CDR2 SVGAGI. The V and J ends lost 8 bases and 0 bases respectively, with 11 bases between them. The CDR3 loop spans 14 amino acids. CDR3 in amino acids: CASAKGSSYNEQFF. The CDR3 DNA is TGTGCCAGCGCGAAGGGCAGCTCCTACAATGAGCAGTTCTTC.

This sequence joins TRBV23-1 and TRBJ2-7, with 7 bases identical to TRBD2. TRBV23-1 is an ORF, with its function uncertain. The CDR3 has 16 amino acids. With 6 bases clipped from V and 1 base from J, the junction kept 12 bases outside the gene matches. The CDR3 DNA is TGCGCCAGCAGCCATACCTCACTAGCGAGATCCTACGAGCAGTACTTC. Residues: CASSHTSLARSYEQYF.

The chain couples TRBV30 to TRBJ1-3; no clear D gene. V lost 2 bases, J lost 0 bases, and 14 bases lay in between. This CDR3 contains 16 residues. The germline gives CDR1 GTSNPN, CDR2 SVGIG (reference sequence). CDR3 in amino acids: CAWSPRSSYSGNTIYF. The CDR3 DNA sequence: TGTGCCTGGAGTCCCCGTTCTAGTTACTCTGGAAACACCATATATTTT.

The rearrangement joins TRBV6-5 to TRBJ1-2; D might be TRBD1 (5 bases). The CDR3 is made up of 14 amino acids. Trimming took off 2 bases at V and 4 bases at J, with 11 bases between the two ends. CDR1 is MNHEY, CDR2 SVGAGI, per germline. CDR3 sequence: CASSYGQGTYGYTF. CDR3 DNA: TGTGCCAGCAGTTACGGGCAGGGAACCTATGGCTACACCTTC.

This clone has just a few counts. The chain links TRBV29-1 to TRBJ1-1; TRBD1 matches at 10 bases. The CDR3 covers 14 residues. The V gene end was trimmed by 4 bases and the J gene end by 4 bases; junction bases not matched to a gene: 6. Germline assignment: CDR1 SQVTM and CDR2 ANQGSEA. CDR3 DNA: TGCAGCGTTGTGGGGAGGACAGGGGGCACTGAAGCTTTCTTT. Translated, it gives CSVVGRTGGTEAFF.

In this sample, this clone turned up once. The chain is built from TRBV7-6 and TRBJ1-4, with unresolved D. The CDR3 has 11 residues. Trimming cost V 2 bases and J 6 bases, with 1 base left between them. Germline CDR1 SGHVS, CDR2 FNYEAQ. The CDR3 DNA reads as TGTGCCAGCAGCTTACATGAAAAACTGTTTTTT. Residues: CASSLHEKLFF. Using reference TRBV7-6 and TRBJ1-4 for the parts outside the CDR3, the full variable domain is GAGVSQSPRYKVTKRGQDVALRCDPISGHVSLYWYRQALGQGPEFLTYFNYEAQQDKSGLPNDRFSAERPEGSISTLTIQRTEQRDSAMYRCASSLHEKLFFGSGTQLSVL.

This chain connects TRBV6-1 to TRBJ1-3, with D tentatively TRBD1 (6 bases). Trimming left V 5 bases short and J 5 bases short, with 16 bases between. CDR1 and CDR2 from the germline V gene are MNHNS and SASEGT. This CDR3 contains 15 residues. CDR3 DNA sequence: TGTGCCAGCAGTAAAGGGGGGGCCATGCGAAACACCATATATTTT. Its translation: CASSKGGAMRNTIYF.

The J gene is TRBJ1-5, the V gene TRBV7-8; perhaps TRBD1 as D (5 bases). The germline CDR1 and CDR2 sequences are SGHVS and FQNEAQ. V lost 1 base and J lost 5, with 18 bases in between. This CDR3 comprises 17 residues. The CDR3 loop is CASSLDPQQAVDQPQHF. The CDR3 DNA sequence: TGTGCCAGCAGCTTAGACCCCCAACAGGCAGTCGATCAGCCCCAGCATTTT.

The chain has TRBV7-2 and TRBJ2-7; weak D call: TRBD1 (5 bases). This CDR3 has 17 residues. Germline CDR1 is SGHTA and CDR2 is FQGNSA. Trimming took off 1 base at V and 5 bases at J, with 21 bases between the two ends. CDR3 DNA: TGTGCCAGCAGCTTAGTGGCAGGGATCGCCTCTAAGGACGAGCAGTACTTC. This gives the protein CASSLVAGIASKDEQYF.

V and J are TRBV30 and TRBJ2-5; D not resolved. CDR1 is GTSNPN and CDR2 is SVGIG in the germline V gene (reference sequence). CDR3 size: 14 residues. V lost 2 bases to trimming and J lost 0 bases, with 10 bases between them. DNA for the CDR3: TGTGCCTGGAGTACCCCGATGTACCAAGAGACCCAGTACTTC. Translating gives CAWSTPMYQETQYF.

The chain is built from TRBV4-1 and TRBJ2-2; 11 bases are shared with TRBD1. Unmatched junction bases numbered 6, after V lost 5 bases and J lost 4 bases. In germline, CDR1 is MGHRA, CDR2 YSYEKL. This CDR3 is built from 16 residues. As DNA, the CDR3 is TGCGCCAGCAGCTACCGGGACAGGGGGTTCACCGGGGAGCTGTTTTTT. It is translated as CASSYRDRGFTGELFF.

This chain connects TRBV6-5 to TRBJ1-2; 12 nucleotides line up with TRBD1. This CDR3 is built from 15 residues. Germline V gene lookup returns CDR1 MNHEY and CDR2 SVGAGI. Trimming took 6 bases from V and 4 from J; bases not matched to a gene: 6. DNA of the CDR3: TGTGCCAGCAGCCTGGGACAGGGGGCGATCTATGGCTACACCTTC. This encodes CASSLGQGAIYGYTF.

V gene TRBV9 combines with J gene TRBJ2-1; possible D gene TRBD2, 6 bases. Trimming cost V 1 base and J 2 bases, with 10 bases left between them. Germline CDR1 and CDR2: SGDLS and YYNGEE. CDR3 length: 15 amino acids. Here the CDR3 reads CASSVTSGPYNEQFF. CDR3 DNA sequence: TGTGCCAGCAGCGTAACCAGCGGGCCCTACAATGAGCAGTTCTTC.

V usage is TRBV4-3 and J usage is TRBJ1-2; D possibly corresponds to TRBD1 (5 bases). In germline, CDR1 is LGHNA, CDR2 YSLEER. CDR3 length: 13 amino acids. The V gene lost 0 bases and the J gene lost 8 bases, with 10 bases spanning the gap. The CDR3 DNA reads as TGCGCCAGCAGCCAAGAGGCAGGGTCAGGCTACACCTTC. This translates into CASSQEAGSGYTF.

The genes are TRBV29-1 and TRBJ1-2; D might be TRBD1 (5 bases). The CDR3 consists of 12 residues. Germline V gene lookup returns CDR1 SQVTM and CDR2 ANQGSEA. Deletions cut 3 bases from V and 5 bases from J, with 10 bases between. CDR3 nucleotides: TGCAGCGTTGAGGTCCAGGGATATGGCTACACCTTC. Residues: CSVEVQGYGYTF.

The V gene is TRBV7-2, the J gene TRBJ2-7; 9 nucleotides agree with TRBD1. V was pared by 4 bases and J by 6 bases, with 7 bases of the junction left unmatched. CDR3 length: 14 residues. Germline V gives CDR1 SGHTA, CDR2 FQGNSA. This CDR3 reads CASSSDRGTSEQYF. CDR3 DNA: TGTGCCAGCAGCTCCGACAGGGGGACGAGCGAGCAGTACTTC.

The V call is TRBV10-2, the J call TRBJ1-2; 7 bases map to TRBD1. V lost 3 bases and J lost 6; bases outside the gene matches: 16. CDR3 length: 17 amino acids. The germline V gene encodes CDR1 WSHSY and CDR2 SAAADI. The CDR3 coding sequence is TGCGCCAGCAGTGAATTGGGAGGAGGGGGCTTTCGGGATGGCTACACCTTC. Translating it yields CASSELGGGGFRDGYTF.

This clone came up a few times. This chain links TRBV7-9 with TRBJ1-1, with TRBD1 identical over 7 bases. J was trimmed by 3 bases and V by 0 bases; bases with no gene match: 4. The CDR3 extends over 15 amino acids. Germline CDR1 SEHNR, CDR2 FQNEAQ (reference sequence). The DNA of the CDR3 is TGTGCCAGCAGCTTAGCAGGGGGCGCTTACACTGAAGCTTTCTTT. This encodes CASSLAGGAYTEAFF.

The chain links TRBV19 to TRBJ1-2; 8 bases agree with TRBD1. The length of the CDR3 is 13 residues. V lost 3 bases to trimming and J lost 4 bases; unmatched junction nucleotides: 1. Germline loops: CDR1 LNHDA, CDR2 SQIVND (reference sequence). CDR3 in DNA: TGTGCCAGTAGTATTGACAGGGGCTATGGCTACACCTTC. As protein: CASSIDRGYGYTF. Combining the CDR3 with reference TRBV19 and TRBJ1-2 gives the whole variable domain DGGITQSPKYLFRKEGQNVTLSCEQNLNHDAMYWYRQDPGQGLRLIYYSQIVNDFQKGDIAEGYSVSREKKESFPLTVTSAQKNPTAFYLCASSIDRGYGYTFGSGTRLTVV.

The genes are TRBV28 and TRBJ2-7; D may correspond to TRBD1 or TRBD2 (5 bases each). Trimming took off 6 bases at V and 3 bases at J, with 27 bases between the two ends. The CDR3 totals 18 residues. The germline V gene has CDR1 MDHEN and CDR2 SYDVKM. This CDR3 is CASSLEGPLGRNRYEQYF. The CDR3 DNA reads TGTGCCAGCAGCCTAGAGGGGCCTTTAGGCAGGAACCGCTACGAGCAGTACTTC.

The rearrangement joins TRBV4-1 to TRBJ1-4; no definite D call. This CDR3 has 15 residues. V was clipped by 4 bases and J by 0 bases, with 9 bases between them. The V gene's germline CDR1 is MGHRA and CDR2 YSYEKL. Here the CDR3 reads CASSLISATNEKLFF. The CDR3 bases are TGCGCCAGCAGCCTCATATCCGCAACTAATGAAAAACTGTTTTTT.

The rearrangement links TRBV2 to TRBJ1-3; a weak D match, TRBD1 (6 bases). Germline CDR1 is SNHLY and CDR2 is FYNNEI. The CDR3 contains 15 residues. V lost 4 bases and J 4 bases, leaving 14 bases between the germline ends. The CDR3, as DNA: TGTGCCAGCAGTGGGCGTGCAGGGGCAGGAAACACCATATATTTT. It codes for CASSGRAGAGNTIYF.

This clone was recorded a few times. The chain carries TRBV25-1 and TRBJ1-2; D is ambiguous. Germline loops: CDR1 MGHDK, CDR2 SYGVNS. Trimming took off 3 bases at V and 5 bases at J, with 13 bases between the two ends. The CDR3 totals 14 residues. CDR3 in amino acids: CASSDQLQIYGYTF. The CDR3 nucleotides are TGTGCCAGCAGTGATCAACTTCAGATTTATGGCTACACCTTC.

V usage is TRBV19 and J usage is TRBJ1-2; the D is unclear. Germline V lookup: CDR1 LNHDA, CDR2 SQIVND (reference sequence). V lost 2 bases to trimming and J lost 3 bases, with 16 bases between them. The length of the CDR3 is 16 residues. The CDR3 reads CASSITVAAPDYGYTF. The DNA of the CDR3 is TGTGCCAGTAGTATAACCGTGGCGGCGCCAGACTATGGCTACACCTTC.

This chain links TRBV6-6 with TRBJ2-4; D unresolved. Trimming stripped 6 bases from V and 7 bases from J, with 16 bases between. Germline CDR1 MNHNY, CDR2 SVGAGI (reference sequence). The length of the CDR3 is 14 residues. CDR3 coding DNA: TGTGCCAGCAGAAGTCCGGGTATCCTCAACATTCAGTACTTC. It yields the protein CASRSPGILNIQYF.

Here the CDR3 DNA reads TGTGCCAGCAGCCAAGCTACAGGGGCCTACGAGCAGTACTTC. It is translated as CASSQATGAYEQYF. The chain has TRBV4-2 and TRBJ2-7; 7 bases are shared with TRBD1. The J segment lost 2 bases and the V segment lost 1 base, leaving 2 bases of the junction unmatched. The CDR3 contains 14 residues. In germline, CDR1 is LGHNA, CDR2 YNFKEQ.

CDR3 nucleotides: TGTGCCAGCAGTTTGAGAGGGGCCTACAATGAGCAGTTCTTC. Residues: CASSLRGAYNEQFF. The J gene is TRBJ2-1, the V gene TRBV6-6; D tentatively fits TRBD1 or TRBD2 (5 bases each). Germline V gene data show CDR1 as MNHNY and CDR2 as SVGAGI (reference sequence). Trimming pared 4 bases from V and 2 bases from J, leaving 9 bases between. CDR3 length: 14 residues.

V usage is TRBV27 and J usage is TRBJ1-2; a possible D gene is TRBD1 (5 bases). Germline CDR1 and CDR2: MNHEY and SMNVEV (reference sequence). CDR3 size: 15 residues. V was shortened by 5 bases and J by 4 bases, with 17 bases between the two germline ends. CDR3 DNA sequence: TGTGCCAGCAGTCCGCAGATGACAGTTTTCTATGGCTACACCTTC. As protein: CASSPQMTVFYGYTF.

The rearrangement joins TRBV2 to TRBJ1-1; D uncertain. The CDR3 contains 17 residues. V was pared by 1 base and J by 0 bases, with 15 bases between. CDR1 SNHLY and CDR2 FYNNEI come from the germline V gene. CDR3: CASSEVGKQTLNTEAFF. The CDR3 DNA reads TGTGCCAGCAGTGAAGTCGGTAAACAAACCCTGAACACTGAAGCTTTCTTT.

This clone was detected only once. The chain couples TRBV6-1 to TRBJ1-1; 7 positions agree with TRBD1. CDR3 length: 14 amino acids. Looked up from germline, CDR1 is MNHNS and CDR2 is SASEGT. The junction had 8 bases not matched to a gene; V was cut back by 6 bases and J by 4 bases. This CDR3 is CASRSSTGFTEAFF. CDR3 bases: TGTGCCAGCAGATCCTCGACAGGGTTCACTGAAGCTTTCTTT.